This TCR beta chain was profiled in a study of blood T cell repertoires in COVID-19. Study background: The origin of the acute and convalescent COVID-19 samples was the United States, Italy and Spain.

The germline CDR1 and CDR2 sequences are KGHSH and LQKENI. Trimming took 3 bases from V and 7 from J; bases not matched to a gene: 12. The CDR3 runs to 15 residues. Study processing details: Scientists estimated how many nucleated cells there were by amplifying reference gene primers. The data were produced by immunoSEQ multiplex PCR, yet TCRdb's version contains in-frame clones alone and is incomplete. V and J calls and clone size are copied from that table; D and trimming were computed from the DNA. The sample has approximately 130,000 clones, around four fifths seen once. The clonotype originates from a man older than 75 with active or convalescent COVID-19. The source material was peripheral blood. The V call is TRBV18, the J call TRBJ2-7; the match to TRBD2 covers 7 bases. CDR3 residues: CASSPGAGNMGEQYF. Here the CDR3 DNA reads TGTGCCAGCTCACCGGGAGCGGGGAATATGGGTGAGCAGTACTTC.